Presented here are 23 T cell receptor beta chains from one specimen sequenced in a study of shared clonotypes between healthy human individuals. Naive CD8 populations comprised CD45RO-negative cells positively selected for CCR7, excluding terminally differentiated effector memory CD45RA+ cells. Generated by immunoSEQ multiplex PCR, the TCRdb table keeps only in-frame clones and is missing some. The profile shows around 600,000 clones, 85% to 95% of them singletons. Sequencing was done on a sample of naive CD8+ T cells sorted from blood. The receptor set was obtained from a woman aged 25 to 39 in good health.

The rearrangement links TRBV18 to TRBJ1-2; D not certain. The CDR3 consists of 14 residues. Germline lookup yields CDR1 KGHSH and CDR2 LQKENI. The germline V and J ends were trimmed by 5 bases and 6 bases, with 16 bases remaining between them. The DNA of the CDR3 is TGTGCCAGCTCAAATCCCCTTTACCCGGATGGCTACACCTTC. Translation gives CASSNPLYPDGYTF.

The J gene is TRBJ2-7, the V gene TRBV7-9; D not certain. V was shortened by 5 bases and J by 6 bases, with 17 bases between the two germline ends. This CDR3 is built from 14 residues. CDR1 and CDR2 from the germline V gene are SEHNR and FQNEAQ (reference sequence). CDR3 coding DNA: TGTGCCAGCAGCGACCTCCTGACCCCCGGCGAGCAGTACTTC. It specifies CASSDLLTPGEQYF.

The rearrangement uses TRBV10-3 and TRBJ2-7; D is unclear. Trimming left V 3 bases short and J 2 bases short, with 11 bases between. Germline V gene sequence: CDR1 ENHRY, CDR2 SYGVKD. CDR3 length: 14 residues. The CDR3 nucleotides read TGTGCCATCAGTGACGGTCTTTTAGCCTACGAGCAGTACTTC. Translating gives CAISDGLLAYEQYF.

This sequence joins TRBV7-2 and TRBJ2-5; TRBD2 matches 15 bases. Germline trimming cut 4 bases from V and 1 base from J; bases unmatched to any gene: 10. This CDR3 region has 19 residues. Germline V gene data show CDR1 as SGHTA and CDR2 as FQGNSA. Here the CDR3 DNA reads TGTGCCAGCAGCTCGGGACTAGCGGGAGGCCCTAACTTCCAAGAGACCCAGTACTTC. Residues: CASSSGLAGGPNFQETQYF.

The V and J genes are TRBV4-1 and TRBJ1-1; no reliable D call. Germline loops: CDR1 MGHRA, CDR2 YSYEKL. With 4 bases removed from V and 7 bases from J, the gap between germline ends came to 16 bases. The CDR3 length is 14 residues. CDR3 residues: CASSPNPEHHEAFF. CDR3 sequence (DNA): TGCGCCAGCAGCCCTAACCCGGAACACCATGAAGCTTTCTTT.

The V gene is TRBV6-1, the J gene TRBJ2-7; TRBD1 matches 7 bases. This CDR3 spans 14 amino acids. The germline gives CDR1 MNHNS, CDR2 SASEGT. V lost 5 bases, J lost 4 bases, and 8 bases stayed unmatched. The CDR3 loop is CASSSVTGVYEQYF. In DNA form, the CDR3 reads TGTGCCAGCAGTTCCGTCACAGGGGTTTACGAGCAGTACTTC.

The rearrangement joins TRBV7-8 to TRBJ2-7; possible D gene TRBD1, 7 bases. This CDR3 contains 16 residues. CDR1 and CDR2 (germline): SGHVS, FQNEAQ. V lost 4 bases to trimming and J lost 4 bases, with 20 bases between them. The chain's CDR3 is CASSSGPRGSGYEQYF. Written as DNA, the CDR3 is TGTGCCAGCAGCTCCGGCCCCAGGGGGAGCGGGTACGAGCAGTACTTC.

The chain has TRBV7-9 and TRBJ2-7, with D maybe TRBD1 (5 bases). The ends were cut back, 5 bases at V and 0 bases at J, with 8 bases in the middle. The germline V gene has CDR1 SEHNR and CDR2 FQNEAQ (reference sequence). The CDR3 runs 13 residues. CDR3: CASSKGNSYEQYF. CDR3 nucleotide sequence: TGTGCCAGCAGCAAGGGGAACTCCTACGAGCAGTACTTC.

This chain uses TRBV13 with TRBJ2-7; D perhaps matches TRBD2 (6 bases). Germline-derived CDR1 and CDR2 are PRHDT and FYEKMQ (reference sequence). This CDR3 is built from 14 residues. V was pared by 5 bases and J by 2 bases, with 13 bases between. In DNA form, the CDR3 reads TGTGCCAGCAGCCCCGGGACTGGGACCTACGAGCAGTACTTC. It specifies CASSPGTGTYEQYF.

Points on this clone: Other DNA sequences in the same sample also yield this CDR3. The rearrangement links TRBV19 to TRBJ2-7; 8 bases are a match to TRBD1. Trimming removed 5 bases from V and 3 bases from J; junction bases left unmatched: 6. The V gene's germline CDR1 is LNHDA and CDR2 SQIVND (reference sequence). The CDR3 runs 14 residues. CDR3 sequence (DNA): TGTGCCAGTAGTGCCGGGACAGGAAGCTACGAGCAGTACTTC. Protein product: CASSAGTGSYEQYF.

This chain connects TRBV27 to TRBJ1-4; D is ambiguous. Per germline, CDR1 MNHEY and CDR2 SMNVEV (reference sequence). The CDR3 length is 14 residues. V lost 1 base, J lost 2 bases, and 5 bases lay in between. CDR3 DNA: TGTGCCAGCAGTTTATTCTGGACTAATGAAAAACTGTTTTTT. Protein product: CASSLFWTNEKLFF. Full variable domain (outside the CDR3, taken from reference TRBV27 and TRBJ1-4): EAQVTQNPRYLITVTGKKLTVTCSQNMNHEYMSWYRQDPGLGLRQIYYSMNVEVTDKGDVPEGYKVSRKEKRNFPLILESPSPNQTSLYFCASSLFWTNEKLFFGSGTQLSVL.

The CDR3 reads CAWSVQHERDSTDTQYF. In nucleotides, the CDR3 is TGTGCCTGGAGTGTACAGCATGAGCGGGATAGCACAGATACGCAGTATTTT. The chain has TRBV30 and TRBJ2-3; 7 nucleotides line up with TRBD2. The germline V gene has CDR1 GTSNPN and CDR2 SVGIG (reference sequence). The CDR3 totals 17 residues. Unmatched junction bases numbered 9, after V lost 0 bases and J lost 0 bases.

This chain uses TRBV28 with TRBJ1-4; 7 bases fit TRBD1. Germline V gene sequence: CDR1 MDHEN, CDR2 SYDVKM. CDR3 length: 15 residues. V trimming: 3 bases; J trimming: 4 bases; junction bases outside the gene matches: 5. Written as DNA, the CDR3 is TGTGCCAGCAGTTTGCAGGGGGACTTTAATGAAAAACTGTTTTTT. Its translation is CASSLQGDFNEKLFF.

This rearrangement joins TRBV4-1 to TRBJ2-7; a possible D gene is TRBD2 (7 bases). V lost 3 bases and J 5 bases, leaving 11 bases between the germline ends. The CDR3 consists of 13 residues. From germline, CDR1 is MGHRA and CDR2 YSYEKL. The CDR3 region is CASSQVGGHEQYF. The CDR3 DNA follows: TGCGCCAGCAGCCAGGTCGGGGGGCACGAGCAGTACTTC.

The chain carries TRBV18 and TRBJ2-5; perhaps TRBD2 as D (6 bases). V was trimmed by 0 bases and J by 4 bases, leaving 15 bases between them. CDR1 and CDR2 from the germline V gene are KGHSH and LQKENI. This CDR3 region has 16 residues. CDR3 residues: CASSPPGRGGRETQYF. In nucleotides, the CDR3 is TGTGCCAGCTCACCACCGGGGCGGGGAGGTCGAGAGACCCAGTACTTC.

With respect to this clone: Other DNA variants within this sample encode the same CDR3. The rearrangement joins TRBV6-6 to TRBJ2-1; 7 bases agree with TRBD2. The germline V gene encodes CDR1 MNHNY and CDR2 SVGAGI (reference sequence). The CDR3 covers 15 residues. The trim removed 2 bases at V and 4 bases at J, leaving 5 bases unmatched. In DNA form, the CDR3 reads TGTGCCAGCAGTTACGGCCTAGCGGTTTACAATGAGCAGTTCTTC. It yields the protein CASSYGLAVYNEQFF.

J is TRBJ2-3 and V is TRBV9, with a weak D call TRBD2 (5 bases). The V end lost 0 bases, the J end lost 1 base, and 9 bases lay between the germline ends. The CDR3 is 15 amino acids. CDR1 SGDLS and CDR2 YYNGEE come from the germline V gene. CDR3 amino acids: CASSVGEMGTDTQYF. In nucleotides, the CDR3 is TGTGCCAGCAGCGTAGGGGAGATGGGCACAGATACGCAGTATTTT.

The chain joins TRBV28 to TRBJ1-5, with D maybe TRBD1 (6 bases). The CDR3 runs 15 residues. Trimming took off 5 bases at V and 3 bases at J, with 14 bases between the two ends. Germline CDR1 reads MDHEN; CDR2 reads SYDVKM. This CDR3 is CASSPATGPNQPQHF. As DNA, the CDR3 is TGTGCCAGCAGTCCCGCGACAGGTCCCAATCAGCCCCAGCATTTT. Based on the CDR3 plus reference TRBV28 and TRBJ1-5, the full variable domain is DVKVTQSSRYLVKRTGEKVFLECVQDMDHENMFWYRQDPGLGLRLIYFSYDVKMKEKGDIPEGYSVSREKKERFSLILESASTNQTSMYLCASSPATGPNQPQHFGDGTRLSIL.

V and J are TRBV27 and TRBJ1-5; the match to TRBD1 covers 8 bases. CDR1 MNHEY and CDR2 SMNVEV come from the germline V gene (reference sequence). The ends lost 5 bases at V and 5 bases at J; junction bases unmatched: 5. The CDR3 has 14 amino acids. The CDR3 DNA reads TGTGCCAGCAGTGCTCAGGGGGCCTATCAGCCCCAGCATTTT. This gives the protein CASSAQGAYQPQHF.

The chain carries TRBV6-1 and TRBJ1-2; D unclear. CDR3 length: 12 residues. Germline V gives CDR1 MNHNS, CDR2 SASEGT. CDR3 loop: CAAEGASYGYTF. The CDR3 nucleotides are TGTGCGGCGGAGGGCGCCAGCTATGGCTACACCTTC.

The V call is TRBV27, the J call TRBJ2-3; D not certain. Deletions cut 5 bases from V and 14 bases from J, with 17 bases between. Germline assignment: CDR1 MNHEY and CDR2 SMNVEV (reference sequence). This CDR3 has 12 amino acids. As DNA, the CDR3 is TGTGCCAGCAGTCCGGCTGGGGTCCCGGTGTATTTT. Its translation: CASSPAGVPVYF.

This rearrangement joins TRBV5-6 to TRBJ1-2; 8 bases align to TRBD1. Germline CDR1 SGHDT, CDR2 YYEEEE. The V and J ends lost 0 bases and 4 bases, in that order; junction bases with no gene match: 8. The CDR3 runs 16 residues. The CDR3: CASSLDFPDRGYGYTF. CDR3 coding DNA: TGTGCCAGCAGCTTGGATTTTCCAGACAGGGGCTATGGCTACACCTTC.

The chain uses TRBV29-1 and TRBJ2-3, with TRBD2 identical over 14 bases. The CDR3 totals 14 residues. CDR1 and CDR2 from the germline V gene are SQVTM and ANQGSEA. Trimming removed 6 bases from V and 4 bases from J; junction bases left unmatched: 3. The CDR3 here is CSVGGLAGADTQYF. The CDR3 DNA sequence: TGCAGCGTGGGGGGACTAGCGGGAGCAGATACGCAGTATTTT.